This T cell receptor (beta chain) came from a study of identical twins. Study-wide findings and caveats: Among beta out-of-frame sequences, excess sharing between twins appeared weaker. Not following the same donors, the study drew its conclusions from cross-sectional statistical analysis. Fewer insertions marked abundant cord blood beta clonotypes; young adult naive trended weakly, memory not at all.

Template switching introduced a universal primer site, and the cDNA bore unique molecular identifiers. TCRdb ran MiXCR on the 5' RACE reads and lists one entry per CDR3 protein. The sample gives some 660,000 distinct CDR3 sequences, under 9% of which show up once; 0.75% to 1% is in the top ten. The germline V and J ends were trimmed by 1 base and 3 bases, with 10 bases remaining between them. There are 14 residues in the CDR3. Germline CDR1 MGHRA, CDR2 YSYEKL. In its sample, this clonotype was seen many times. The antigen remains undetermined. Another study also made use of these data, one on yellow fever vaccine responses in identical twins.

This TCR was sampled from a woman under 30 in good health. The V call is TRBV4-1, the J call TRBJ2-7, with D perhaps matching TRBD1 (5 bases). The sequenced material came from PBMCs. CDR3 in DNA: TGCGCCAGCAGCCAAGCTCCAAGGGGCTACGAGCAGTACTTC. Translating gives CASSQAPRGYEQYF.